The 20 T cell receptor beta chains listed next were all sequenced from one sample in a study of T cells in Graves' hyperthyroidism and ophthalmopathy. TCR beta CDR3 regions were amplified from RNA transcripts. First-round RT-PCR of the TCR CDR3 relied on the HTBI primer set. A single record per CDR3 protein comes from TCRdb applying MiXCR to the multiplex PCR reads. The table lists about 700,000 distinct CDR3 sequences, over 40% of them singletons. The sample was peripheral blood or thyroid tissue (not recorded which). Receptors originate from an adult man with Graves' disease, either hyperthyroidism or ophthalmopathy (not recorded which).

This clonotype was observed a handful of times. This sequence joins TRBV2 and TRBJ1-1, with D perhaps matching TRBD1 (6 bases). With 7 bases removed from V and 4 bases from J, the gap between germline ends came to 16 bases. In germline, CDR1 is SNHLY, CDR2 FYNNEI. This CDR3 has 14 amino acids. CDR3 amino acids: CASIPDGGLTEAFF. The CDR3 nucleotides read TGTGCCAGCATCCCGGACGGGGGGCTCACTGAAGCTTTCTTT.

Of note for this clonotype: One end of the junction varies from germline; a read error may be responsible. The chain joins TRBV20-1 to TRBJ1-5; TRBD1 aligns across 7 bases. Germline V CDR1 and CDR2: DFQATT, SNEGSKA (reference sequence). CDR3 size: 14 residues. The CDR3 region has the DNA TGCGGTGCCAGACAGGGTCAGAGCAATCAGCCCCAGCATTTT. This translates into CGARQGQSNQPQHF.

This clonotype was recorded a few times. The chain joins TRBV9 to TRBJ2-7; tentative D call: TRBD1 (6 bases). The CDR3 is made up of 14 amino acids. Trimming cost V 3 bases and J 2 bases, with 12 bases left between them. CDR1 and CDR2 (germline): SGDLS, YYNGEE. The CDR3 here is CASSADRFPYEQYF. CDR3 sequence (DNA): TGTGCCAGCAGCGCGGACAGATTTCCCTACGAGCAGTACTTC.

This clonotype was recorded many times. This chain joins TRBV19 and TRBJ1-6, with 9 bases fitting TRBD1. The CDR3 contains 13 residues. The germline CDR1 and CDR2 sequences are LNHDA and SQIVND (reference sequence). V lost 10 bases and J lost 9; bases outside the gene matches: 7. CDR3 in DNA: TGTGCCACCGAGGGACAGGGCGGTTCACCCCTCCACTTT. It specifies CATEGQGGSPLHF.

This clonotype was found many times. The genes are TRBV29-1 and TRBJ1-1, with 8 bases identical to TRBD1. V was pared by 4 bases and J by 1 base, with 5 bases of the junction left unmatched. Germline-derived CDR1 and CDR2 are SQVTM and ANQGSEA. The CDR3 is 14 residues long. The DNA for the CDR3 is TGCAGCGTTGTCAGGGGGCGAGGGAACACTGAAGCTTTCTTT. This encodes CSVVRGRGNTEAFF.

There are many counts of this clonotype. The CDR3 protein is CASSSPTDYGYTF. In DNA, the CDR3 is TGTGCCAGCAGTTCGCCGACAGACTATGGCTACACCTTC. The V and J genes are TRBV6-5 and TRBJ1-2, with TRBD1 as a possible D gene (5 bases). Germline V gene sequence: CDR1 MNHEY, CDR2 SVGAGI. The CDR3 has 13 residues. Between the trimmed V and J ends, which lost 4 bases and 3 bases, there was a span of 9 bases.

The chain is built from TRBV2 and TRBJ1-5, with 8 bases that match TRBD1. Losses at the gene ends were 0 bases for V and 6 bases for J; bases not matched to a gene: 1. Germline CDR1 and CDR2: SNHLY and FYNNEI. This CDR3 has 14 residues. The CDR3 coding sequence is TGTGCCAGCAGTGAAGCGCAGGGGGCTCAGCCCCAGCATTTT. Its protein is CASSEAQGAQPQHF.

The rearrangement uses TRBV15 and TRBJ1-3, with D possibly matching TRBD1 (6 bases). V shed 3 bases and J shed 0 bases, with 18 bases lying between them. This CDR3 is 18 amino acids long. Germline lookup yields CDR1 LNHNV and CDR2 YYDKDF (reference sequence). Written as DNA, the CDR3 is TGTGCCACCAGCAGTTCTAGCGGGGGACAAGACTCTGGAAACACCATATATTTT. This sequence encodes CATSSSSGGQDSGNTIYF. Supplemented by reference TRBV15 and TRBJ1-3, the full variable domain reads DAMVIQNPRYQVTQFGKPVTLSCSQTLNHNVMYWYQQKSSQAPKLLFHYYDKDFNNEADTPDNFQSRRPNTSFCFLDIRSPGLGDTAMYLCATSSSSGGQDSGNTIYFGEGSWLTVV.

Notes on this clonotype: This may arise from a read error, as a much more abundant clone is one base away. This chain joins TRBV10-2 and TRBJ1-3, with TRBD1 as a possible D gene (6 bases). Germline assignment: CDR1 WSHSY and CDR2 SAAADI. V dropped 7 bases and J dropped 4 bases, with 14 bases sitting between them. The CDR3 totals 14 residues. The CDR3 loop reads CASTRAGAGNTIYF. The CDR3 DNA follows: TGCGCCAGCACCCGGGCAGGGGCAGGAAACACCATATATTTT.

With regard to this clonotype: Mismatch with germline at one junction end may stem from a read error. The chain employs TRBV20-1 and TRBJ1-5; the match to TRBD1 covers 7 bases. This CDR3 has 15 amino acids. Germline-derived CDR1 and CDR2 are DFQATT and SNEGSKA (reference sequence). The CDR3 DNA reads TGCAGTGCTAGAAGGACAGGATTTCGCAACCAGCCCCAGCATTTT. This translates into CSARRTGFRNQPQHF.

V gene TRBV12-3 or TRBV12-4 combines with J gene TRBJ1-6; no clear D gene. The CDR3 is 18 amino acids. The V end was cut by 3 bases, the J end by 0 bases, with 15 bases between. Written as DNA, the CDR3 is TGTGCCAGCAGTTTGACCCCAGACTGGAGCTCCTATAATTCACCCCTCCACTTT. Its protein product is CASSLTPDWSSYNSPLHF.

On this clonotype: A much larger clone lies one base from this, so it may be a read error. The chain carries TRBV24-1 and TRBJ1-5; D unclear. This CDR3 spans 14 amino acids. Trimming removed 6 bases from V and 0 bases from J, with 8 bases in between. Germline V gene data show CDR1 as KGHDR and CDR2 as SFDVKD. The CDR3 DNA reads TGTGCCACCAGTTGGTCAAATAGCAATCAGCCCCAGCATTTT. It is translated as CATSWSNSNQPQHF.

A remark on this clonotype: A much larger clone lies one base from this, so it may be a read error. The chain has TRBV7-2 and TRBJ1-1, with TRBD1 as a possible D gene (6 bases). Per the germline V gene, CDR1 is SGHTA and CDR2 is FQGNSA. The V and J ends lost 6 bases and 5 bases respectively, with 13 bases between them. The CDR3 is made up of 13 amino acids. As DNA, the CDR3 is TGTGCCAGCAGGTCGACAGGCTTAACTGAAGCTTTCTTT. Protein product: CASRSTGLTEAFF.

This clonotype has just a few counts. The genes are TRBV6-1 and TRBJ1-1; TRBD1 might be the D (5 bases). Germline CDR1 is MNHNS and CDR2 is SASEGT. V shed 3 bases and J shed 2 bases, with 10 bases lying between them. CDR3 length: 14 amino acids. CDR3 sequence: CASSEATANTEAFF. CDR3 in DNA: TGTGCCAGCAGTGAGGCGACAGCAAACACTGAAGCTTTCTTT.

V is TRBV29-1 and J is TRBJ1-4; D gene unclear. This CDR3 is built from 12 residues. V dropped 7 bases and J dropped 3 bases, with 9 bases sitting between them. Germline assignment: CDR1 SQVTM and CDR2 ANQGSEA. CDR3 bases: TGCAGCGCCCAGGACCCTAATGAAAAACTGTTTTTT. Translation gives CSAQDPNEKLFF.

Concerning this clonotype: A much bigger clone sits one base away, suggesting this may be a read error. The chain carries TRBV7-8 and TRBJ2-5; no definite D call. Germline values: CDR1 SGHVS, CDR2 FQNEAQ. The CDR3 consists of 14 residues. For the CDR3, the DNA is TGTACCAGCAGCTTAGTTTGGCACGGAGAGACCCAGTACTTC. It translates to CTSSLVWHGETQYF.

A remark on this clonotype: A much more abundant neighbour one base away suggests this may be a read error. The chain couples TRBV7-2 to TRBJ2-5; the match to TRBD1 covers 7 bases. The CDR3 contains 13 residues. Germline loops: CDR1 SGHTA, CDR2 FQGNSA. CDR3 coding DNA: TGTGCCGGCAGCAAAAACAGGGGTGAGACCCAGTACTTC. Its translation is CAGSKNRGETQYF.

The rearrangement uses TRBV15 and TRBJ1-4; D gene unclear. The CDR3 has 14 residues. Trimming removed 1 base at V and 7 bases at J, with 10 bases between. Germline CDR1 and CDR2: LNHNV and YYDKDF (reference sequence). In nucleotides, the CDR3 is TGTGCCACCAGCAGAGCGGTGAACACTGAAAAACTGTTTTTT. Amino acids: CATSRAVNTEKLFF.

This chain links TRBV20-1 with TRBJ1-2; possibly TRBD1 for D (6 bases). The germline V gene has CDR1 DFQATT and CDR2 SNEGSKA (reference sequence). The CDR3 is 13 amino acids. V lost 5 bases and J lost 1, with 11 bases in between. CDR3 sequence: CSARTDFNYGYTF. The CDR3 coding sequence is TGCAGTGCTCGGACAGATTTTAACTATGGCTACACCTTC.

The chain recombines TRBV2 with TRBJ1-1, with 12 bases matching TRBD1. Trimming at V came to 6 bases and at J to 5 bases, leaving 10 bases not matched to a gene. CDR3 length: 16 residues. From germline, CDR1 is SNHLY and CDR2 FYNNEI. The CDR3 reads CASSQGQGAEWTEAFF. The CDR3 DNA follows: TGTGCCAGCAGCCAGGGACAGGGGGCGGAGTGGACTGAAGCTTTCTTT.